This entry lists 22 T cell receptor beta chains sequenced from one sample in a study of beta chain features in type 1 diabetes. Antigens for these TCRs are unknown. Every bit of the isolated RNA underwent reverse transcription, so sequencing read expressed TCRB transcripts. TCRdb's copy holds only in-frame clones and misses some; the assay was immunoSEQ multiplex PCR. Among about 360,000 clones listed, roughly 12% were seen once. Findings and caveats of the study: People with Type 1 diabetes carried modestly yet significantly shorter TCRB CDR3s in all four CD4+ subsets.

Sequencing used naive CD4+ T cells from blood. The receptors shown here come from a woman aged 18-30 years with type 1 diabetes.

The J gene is TRBJ2-3, the V gene TRBV4-1; TRBD2 is a possible D gene (6 bases). Per the germline V gene, CDR1 is MGHRA and CDR2 is YSYEKL. The CDR3 contains 14 residues. Trimming removed 3 bases at V and 0 bases at J, with 7 bases between. The CDR3 sequence: CASSHAGSTDTQYF. Written as DNA, the CDR3 is TGCGCCAGCAGCCATGCGGGGAGCACAGATACGCAGTATTTT.

This chain joins TRBV9 and TRBJ2-5; maybe TRBD2 (5 bases). Per the germline V gene, CDR1 is SGDLS and CDR2 is YYNGEE. Trimming pared 0 bases from V and 2 bases from J, leaving 14 bases between. CDR3 length: 16 amino acids. The CDR3 spells CASSVAPGMGQETQYF. DNA of the CDR3: TGTGCCAGCAGCGTAGCTCCGGGGATGGGGCAAGAGACCCAGTACTTC.

This chain joins TRBV9 and TRBJ2-1; D unclear. CDR3 length: 12 amino acids. Germline V gene data show CDR1 as SGDLS and CDR2 as YYNGEE. V was pared by 0 bases and J by 9 bases, with 7 bases between. CDR3 coding DNA: TGTGCCAGCAGCGTAGTGAGAGGTGAGCAGTTCTTC. Translating gives CASSVVRGEQFF.

This clone was seen a few times. The V call is TRBV4-3, the J call TRBJ1-5, with D unclear. The CDR3 length is 14 residues. CDR1 and CDR2 from the germline V gene are LGHNA and YSLEER. Trimming took 1 base from V and 7 from J, leaving 11 bases between them. Here the CDR3 DNA reads TGCGCCAGCAGCCAAGGGACGGAGGAACAGCCCCAGCATTTT. Its translation: CASSQGTEEQPQHF.

V gene TRBV15 combines with J gene TRBJ2-5, with D perhaps matching TRBD2 (6 bases). The CDR3 contains 15 residues. Trimming removed 2 bases from V and 1 base from J, with 11 bases in between. CDR1 is LNHNV, CDR2 YYDKDF, per germline (reference sequence). The CDR3 region has the DNA TGTGCCACCAGCAGAATAGCGGACCCCCAAGAGACCCAGTACTTC. The encoded protein is CATSRIADPQETQYF.

This clone was picked up a small number of times. The chain recombines TRBV27 with TRBJ2-5; 9 nucleotides match TRBD1. Germline V lookup: CDR1 MNHEY, CDR2 SMNVEV (reference sequence). J lost 6 bases, V lost 4 bases, and 12 bases had no gene match. The CDR3 covers 16 residues. CDR3 sequence: CASSSYSPGQGQTQYF. The CDR3 DNA is TGTGCCAGCAGTTCATACAGTCCGGGACAGGGTCAGACCCAGTACTTC.

Only a few counts were recorded for this clone. The chain couples TRBV11-3 to TRBJ1-1; perhaps TRBD1 as D (6 bases). This CDR3 region has 12 residues. The V gene lost 5 bases and the J gene lost 10 bases, with 14 bases spanning the gap. Germline lookup yields CDR1 SGHNT and CDR2 YENEEA. DNA of the CDR3: TGTGCCAGCAGCATACCGGGACAAGTAGCTTTCTTT. Translation gives CASSIPGQVAFF.

The rearrangement uses TRBV18 and TRBJ2-7; 11 nucleotides agree with TRBD2. CDR1 and CDR2 (germline): KGHSH, LQKENI. The CDR3 covers 16 residues. With 3 bases clipped from V and 5 bases from J, the junction kept 9 bases outside the gene matches. CDR3 bases: TGTGCCAGCTCACCCCGAGGACTAGCGGGTCCCCACGAGCAGTACTTC. Its translation: CASSPRGLAGPHEQYF.

This clone has a handful of counts. A read error may account for a junction end that differs from germline. The chain combines TRBV5-1 with TRBJ2-1; 8 bases line up with TRBD1. Germline CDR1 and CDR2: SGHRS and YFSETQ. The CDR3 runs to 13 residues. The CDR3 sequence: CASSLAAGGPIIF. In nucleotides, the CDR3 is TGCGCCAGCAGCTTGGCGGCAGGGGGCCCCATAATCTTC.

The V call is TRBV28, the J call TRBJ1-2; D is uncertain. The CDR3 length is 11 residues. Germline values: CDR1 MDHEN, CDR2 SYDVKM. V lost 6 bases to trimming and J lost 5 bases, with 7 bases between them. The chain's CDR3 is CASRTGYGYTF. CDR3 sequence (DNA): TGTGCCAGCAGGACGGGGTATGGCTACACCTTC.

Only one count was recorded for this clone. V is TRBV9 and J is TRBJ2-5, with D perhaps matching TRBD2 (6 bases). Germline V gene lookup returns CDR1 SGDLS and CDR2 YYNGEE. CDR3 size: 15 residues. V shed 7 bases and J shed 5 bases, with 21 bases lying between them. Here the CDR3 reads CASSWRGEGVETQYF. CDR3 nucleotide sequence: TGTGCCAGCTCTTGGCGCGGGGAAGGGGTGGAGACCCAGTACTTC.

This chain connects TRBV9 to TRBJ2-3; 7 bases align to TRBD2. Germline V gives CDR1 SGDLS, CDR2 YYNGEE. The CDR3 contains 15 residues. With V trimmed by 6 bases and J by 0 bases, 7 bases remained unmatched. CDR3 residues: CASTASGASTDTQYF. CDR3 in DNA: TGTGCCAGCACCGCTAGCGGTGCTAGCACAGATACGCAGTATTTT. The whole variable domain, filled in from reference TRBV9 and TRBJ2-3, reads DSGVTQTPKHLITATGQRVTLRCSPRSGDLSVYWYQQSLDQGLQFLIQYYNGEERAKGNILERFSAQQFPDLHSELNLSSLELGDSALYFCASTASGASTDTQYFGPGTRLTVL.

The chain employs TRBV2 and TRBJ1-1, with no clear D. The CDR3 is 10 amino acids. Germline V gene sequence: CDR1 SNHLY, CDR2 FYNNEI. The CDR3 loop reads CAGRAEEAFF. In nucleotides, the CDR3 is TGTGCAGGGCGGGCCGAAGAAGCTTTCTTT.

This clone was recorded a few times. The V call is TRBV4-1, the J call TRBJ2-1, with TRBD2 as a possible D gene (5 bases). The V gene lost 1 base and the J gene lost 13 bases, with 14 bases spanning the gap. The CDR3 runs to 13 residues. CDR1 is MGHRA and CDR2 is YSYEKL in the germline V gene. In DNA form, the CDR3 reads TGCGCCAGCAGCCAAGTAACCCGGGGAATACAGTTCTTC. Its translation: CASSQVTRGIQFF.

The table lists this clone with a few counts. The chain couples TRBV6-4 to TRBJ2-1, with 9 bases identical to TRBD2. This CDR3 is built from 14 residues. Germline V CDR1 and CDR2: MRHNA, SNTAGT. J gave up 5 bases and V 2 bases, and 1 base lay outside the gene matches. In DNA, the CDR3 is TGTGCCAGCAGTGACGGCGGGGGGGACAATGAGCAGTTCTTC. Translated, it gives CASSDGGGDNEQFF.

The chain uses TRBV13 and TRBJ2-7; 7 bases are a match to TRBD1. Germline CDR1 PRHDT, CDR2 FYEKMQ (reference sequence). The CDR3 has 15 residues. V dropped 5 bases and J dropped 0; count of bases not matched to a gene: 7. CDR3 nucleotide sequence: TGTGCCAGCAGCCGTTTGAGGGGGCCCTCCTACGAGCAGTACTTC. This encodes CASSRLRGPSYEQYF.

The chain combines TRBV4-3 with TRBJ2-6, with D possibly TRBD2 on 5 matching bases. V lost 3 bases, J lost 2 bases, and 17 bases lay in between. The CDR3 runs 18 residues. Germline lookup yields CDR1 LGHNA and CDR2 YSLEER. The CDR3 DNA sequence: TGCGCCAGCAGCCAGGGAACAAATCGGGGAACTGGGGCCAACGTCCTGACTTTC. It specifies CASSQGTNRGTGANVLTF.

The rearrangement links TRBV30 to TRBJ2-5, with D maybe TRBD1 (6 bases). The CDR3 contains 13 residues. Looked up from germline, CDR1 is GTSNPN and CDR2 is SVGIG (reference sequence). V was pared by 1 base and J by 5 bases, with 11 bases between. CDR3 sequence reads: CAWSAGHGETQYF. In DNA form, the CDR3 reads TGTGCCTGGAGTGCGGGACACGGGGAGACCCAGTACTTC.

There are a few counts of this clone. The chain employs TRBV11-2 and TRBJ1-3; D gene ambiguous. CDR3 size: 10 residues. Germline CDR1 is SGHAT and CDR2 is FQNNGV. The CDR3 loop is CATGGNTIYF. In nucleotides, the CDR3 is TGTGCGACGGGAGGAAACACCATATATTTT.

This clone was counted only a few times. The V call is TRBV18, the J call TRBJ1-2; no firm D call. The V end lost 2 bases, the J end lost 6 bases, and 7 bases lay between the germline ends. Germline CDR1 KGHSH, CDR2 LQKENI. The CDR3 spans 12 residues. CDR3 sequence reads: CASSPAADGYTF. Written as DNA, the CDR3 is TGTGCCAGCTCACCAGCGGCAGATGGCTACACCTTC.

This clone was picked up a small number of times. The chain couples TRBV27 to TRBJ1-1, with 8 bases fitting TRBD1. This CDR3 region has 13 residues. Germline CDR1 MNHEY, CDR2 SMNVEV (reference sequence). V lost 6 bases to trimming and J lost 11 bases; unmatched junction nucleotides: 11. As DNA, the CDR3 is TGTGCCAGCAGCCCAGGGGGCCAGAGTTCGGCTTTCTTT. It specifies CASSPGGQSSAFF.

The table lists this clone with a few counts. The chain uses TRBV9 and TRBJ1-5, with 7 bases that match TRBD1. CDR3 length: 15 residues. Looked up from germline, CDR1 is SGDLS and CDR2 is YYNGEE. The V and J ends lost 3 bases and 4 bases, in that order; junction bases with no gene match: 7. CDR3 sequence: CASSALGTVNQPQHF. The CDR3 DNA follows: TGTGCCAGCAGCGCATTAGGGACAGTTAATCAGCCCCAGCATTTT.